Listed below are T cell receptor beta chains from one sample, sequenced in a study of patients and donors after allogeneic stem cell transplantation. TCRdb recomputed calls from the RT-PCR reads with MiXCR, one row per CDR3 protein. The sample yields about a million distinct CDR3 sequences, approximately 19% seen once. Sequences were obtained from blood, either unsorted or a sorted T cell fraction (not recorded which). These receptor sequences come from a human donor who was either an allogeneic HSCT recipient or a stem cell or donor lymphocyte infusion donor (not recorded which). It is not recorded whose cells these are; they may come from a transplant donor. Each CDR3 is given with its conserved first and last residue. The D gene is left open where the match is weak. A row's size may be missing; if present it is once, few, many or a size class.

V	J	size	D	CDR3	DNA
TRBV9	TRBJ2-1	many	-	CASSVSTREYNEQFF	TGTGCCAGCAGCGTATCCACTAGAGAATACAATGAGCAGTTCTTC
TRBV10-3	TRBJ2-1	few	TRBD2	CAISDWTSGNNEQFF	TGTGCCATCAGTGACTGGACTAGCGGTAACAATGAGCAGTTCTTC
TRBV2	TRBJ1-3	few	-	CASSALRQDWSGNTIYF	TGTGCCAGCAGTGCCCTGAGACAGGACTGGTCTGGAAACACCATATATTTT
TRBV27	TRBJ2-7	-	TRBD2	CASSYKRGFYEQYF	TGTGCCAGCAGTTACAAGCGGGGATTCTACGAGCAGTACTTC
TRBV2	TRBJ2-7	-	-	CASSENGRPHEQYF	TGTGCCAGCAGTGAAAATGGCCGGCCTCACGAGCAGTACTTC
TRBV20-1	TRBJ2-1	-	TRBD2	CSATGTSGRGDEQFF	TGCAGTGCTACCGGGACTAGCGGGAGGGGAGATGAGCAGTTCTTC
TRBV5-1	TRBJ2-2	many	-	CASSFPANTGELFF	TGCGCCAGCAGCTTCCCAGCGAACACCGGGGAGCTGTTTTTT
TRBV13	TRBJ2-7	few	-	CASSNRSDRHQIFTYEQYF	TGTGCCAGCAGCAATAGGTCAGACAGGCACCAAATCTTTACCTACGAGCAGTACTTC
TRBV4-3	TRBJ1-2	few	TRBD1	CASSSTGSSAGYTF	TGCGCCAGCAGCTCGACAGGGTCTTCCGCGGGCTACACCTTC
TRBV2	TRBJ2-3	-	TRBD2	CASSGAGGPIGDTQYF	TGTGCCAGCAGTGGGGCGGGAGGGCCTATTGGAGATACGCAGTATTTT
TRBV4-1	TRBJ1-1	-	-	CASSPRVGRDNTEAFF	TGCGCCAGCAGCCCCCGGGTGGGGAGGGATAACACTGAAGCTTTCTTT
TRBV6-1	TRBJ2-1	many	TRBD2	CASSPSSGTYNEQFF	TGTGCCAGCAGCCCCTCCAGCGGGACCTACAATGAGCAGTTCTTC
TRBV12-3/TRBV12-4	TRBJ2-4	few	TRBD1	CASSSIRDRVDIQYF	TGTGCCAGCAGTTCAATTCGGGACAGGGTTGACATTCAGTACTTC
TRBV20-1	TRBJ1-6	-	-	CSASLRKDSPLHF	TGCAGTGCCTCCCTGAGAAAGGATTCACCCCTCCACTTT
TRBV4-2	TRBJ2-7	-	TRBD1	CASSQGGQTSYEQYF	TGTGCCAGCAGCCAAGGGGGACAGACCTCCTACGAGCAGTACTTC
TRBV12-3/TRBV12-4	TRBJ1-4	-	TRBD1	CASRRTGDEKLFF	TGTGCCAGCAGGCGGACAGGGGATGAAAAACTGTTTTTT
TRBV7-8	TRBJ1-5	-	-	CASSLTTGNQPQHF	TGTGCCAGCAGCTTAACTACAGGGAATCAGCCCCAGCATTTT